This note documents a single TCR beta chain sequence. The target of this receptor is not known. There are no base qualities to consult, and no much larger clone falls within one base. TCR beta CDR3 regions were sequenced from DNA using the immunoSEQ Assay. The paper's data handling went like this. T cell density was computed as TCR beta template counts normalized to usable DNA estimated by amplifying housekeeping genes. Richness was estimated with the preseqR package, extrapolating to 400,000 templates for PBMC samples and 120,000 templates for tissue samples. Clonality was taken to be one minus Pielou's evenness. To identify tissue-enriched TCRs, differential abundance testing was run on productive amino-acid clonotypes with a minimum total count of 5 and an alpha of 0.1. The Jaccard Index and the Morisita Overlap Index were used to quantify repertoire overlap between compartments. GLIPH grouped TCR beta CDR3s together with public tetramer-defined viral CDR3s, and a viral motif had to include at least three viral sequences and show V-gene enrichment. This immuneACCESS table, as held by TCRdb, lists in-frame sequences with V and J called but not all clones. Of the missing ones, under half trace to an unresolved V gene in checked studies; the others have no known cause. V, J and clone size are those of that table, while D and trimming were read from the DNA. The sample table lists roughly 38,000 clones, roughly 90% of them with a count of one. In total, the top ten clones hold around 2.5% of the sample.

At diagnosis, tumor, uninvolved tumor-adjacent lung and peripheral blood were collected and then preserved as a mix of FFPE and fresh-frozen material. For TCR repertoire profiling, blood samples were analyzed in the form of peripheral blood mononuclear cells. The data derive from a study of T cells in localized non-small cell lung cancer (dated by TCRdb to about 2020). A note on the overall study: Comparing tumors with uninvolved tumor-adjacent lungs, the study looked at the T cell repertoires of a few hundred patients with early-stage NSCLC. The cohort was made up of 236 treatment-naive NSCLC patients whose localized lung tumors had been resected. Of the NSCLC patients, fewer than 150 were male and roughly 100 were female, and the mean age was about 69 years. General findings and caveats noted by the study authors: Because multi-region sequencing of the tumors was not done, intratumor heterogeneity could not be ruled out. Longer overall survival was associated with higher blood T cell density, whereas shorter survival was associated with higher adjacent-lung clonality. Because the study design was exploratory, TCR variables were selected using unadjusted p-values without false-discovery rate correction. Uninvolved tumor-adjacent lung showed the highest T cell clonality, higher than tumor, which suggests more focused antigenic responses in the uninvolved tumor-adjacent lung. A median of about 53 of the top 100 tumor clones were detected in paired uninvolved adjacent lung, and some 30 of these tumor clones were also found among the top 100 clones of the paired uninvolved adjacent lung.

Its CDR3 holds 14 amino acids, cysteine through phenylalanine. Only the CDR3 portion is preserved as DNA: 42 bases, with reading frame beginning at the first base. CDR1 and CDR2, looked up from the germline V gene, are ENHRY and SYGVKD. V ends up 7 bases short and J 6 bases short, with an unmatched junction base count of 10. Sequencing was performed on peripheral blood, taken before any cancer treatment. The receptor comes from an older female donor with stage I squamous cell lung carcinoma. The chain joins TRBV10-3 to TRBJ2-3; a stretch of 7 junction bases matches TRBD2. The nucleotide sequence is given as TGTGCCATCAACGGGGAGGGTGCGTCTGATACGCAGTATTTT. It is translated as CAINGEGASDTQYF.